This T cell receptor (beta chain) is from a study of neurological immune-mediated disorders. This CDR3 is built from 16 residues. V was cut by 4 bases and J by 4 bases, with 17 bases left in between. As to time point: longitudinal time-point 1 (baseline). The table lists this clonotype with many counts. By 5'RACE with 10-nucleotide random UMIs, the cDNA was made. TCRdb fed the 5' RACE reads into MiXCR, producing one record per CDR3 protein. In the table there are some 38,000 distinct CDR3 sequences, 3.2% of which are singletons. The specimen sequenced was PBMCs. The chain combines TRBV12-3 or TRBV12-4 with TRBJ2-4, with D maybe TRBD1 (5 bases). The clonotype originates from a woman in her sixties or seventies with multiple sclerosis. The CDR3 loop reads CASSSQGSGMKNIQYF. The CDR3 nucleotides read TGTGCCAGCAGTTCGCAGGGATCAGGGATGAAAAACATTCAGTACTTC.